The 9 T cell receptor beta chains presented below share a single source sample, sequenced in a study of shared clonotypes between healthy human individuals. Sequencing was performed with immunoSEQ multiplex PCR; in TCRdb, only in-frame clones are kept and a portion is missing. The sample has roughly 1,600,000 clones; roughly 98.5% are singletons. Sequencing was done on a sample of naive CD4+ T cells sorted from blood. The subset here: CD45RA+ positively selected. Every receptor here comes from a man aged 30-40 years in good health.

The chain carries TRBV2 and TRBJ2-7, with 9 bases aligning to TRBD1. The CDR3 loop spans 14 amino acids. V lost 6 bases to trimming and J lost 3 bases; unmatched junction nucleotides: 6. From germline, CDR1 is SNHLY and CDR2 FYNNEI. The CDR3 loop is CASRNRGPNYEQYF. The CDR3 DNA reads as TGTGCCAGCAGAAACAGGGGGCCAAACTACGAGCAGTACTTC.

V gene TRBV5-4 combines with J gene TRBJ1-1; 7 nucleotides agree with TRBD1. Germline V lookup: CDR1 SGHNT, CDR2 YYREEE (reference sequence). This CDR3 has 15 amino acids. The junction had 9 bases not matched to a gene; V was cut back by 3 bases and J by 4 bases. CDR3 coding DNA: TGTGCCAGCAGCTCCCCGACAGGGTTGGGCACTGAAGCTTTCTTT. Encoded protein: CASSSPTGLGTEAFF.

The V call is TRBV18, the J call TRBJ2-5; maybe TRBD1 (6 bases). Germline CDR1 reads KGHSH; CDR2 reads LQKENI. V lost 0 bases and J 3 bases, leaving 11 bases between the germline ends. The CDR3 contains 15 residues. CDR3 sequence reads: CASSPPGAPEETQYF. The DNA for the CDR3 is TGTGCCAGCTCACCACCGGGGGCACCAGAAGAGACCCAGTACTTC.

The rearrangement uses TRBV11-3 and TRBJ2-7, with 14 bases aligning to TRBD2. CDR1 SGHNT and CDR2 YENEEA come from the germline V gene. This CDR3 is built from 16 residues. V was pared by 4 bases and J by 2 bases, with 4 bases of the junction left unmatched. The CDR3, as DNA: TGTGCCAGCAGCTACCGACTAGCGGGAGGGCCCTACGAGCAGTACTTC. Its protein is CASSYRLAGGPYEQYF.

The V call is TRBV27, the J call TRBJ2-1; TRBD2 aligns across 7 bases. In germline, CDR1 is MNHEY, CDR2 SMNVEV (reference sequence). The CDR3 covers 15 residues. The V and J ends lost 6 bases and 6 bases, in that order; junction bases with no gene match: 11. The CDR3 bases are TGTGCCAGCAGCCGGGCGGGAGTGGTCGGCAATGAGCAGTTCTTC. Translating gives CASSRAGVVGNEQFF.

Written as DNA, the CDR3 is TGTGCCAGCACCACACAGGCTAATGGCTACACCTTC. Protein sequence: CASTTQANGYTF. The chain recombines TRBV7-9 with TRBJ1-2, with D possibly TRBD1 on 5 matching bases. The V end lost 7 bases, the J end lost 6 bases, and 12 bases lay between the germline ends. Germline values: CDR1 SEHNR, CDR2 FQNEAQ (reference sequence). This CDR3 is built from 12 residues.

Only one count was recorded for this clone. The chain recombines TRBV9 with TRBJ1-1; a possible D gene is TRBD1 (5 bases). The V end lost 4 bases, the J end lost 4 bases, and 11 bases lay between the germline ends. The germline V gene has CDR1 SGDLS and CDR2 YYNGEE. This CDR3 contains 13 residues. The CDR3 is CASSYDSGTEAFF. Here the CDR3 DNA reads TGTGCCAGCAGCTACGACAGTGGCACTGAAGCTTTCTTT.

The chain has TRBV10-3 and TRBJ2-3; no definite D call. V was pared by 7 bases and J by 2 bases, with 13 bases between. Germline CDR1 reads ENHRY; CDR2 reads SYGVKD. CDR3 size: 14 residues. CDR3 sequence: CAITTDQFTDTQYF. CDR3 DNA: TGTGCCATCACTACGGACCAATTCACAGATACGCAGTATTTT.

The rearrangement joins TRBV7-5 to TRBJ2-7. TRBV7-5 is a pseudogene. The CDR3 has 12 residues. In DNA form, the CDR3 reads TGTGCCAGCAGCGAAGGCCCCTACGAGCAGTACTTC. Residues: CASSEGPYEQYF.